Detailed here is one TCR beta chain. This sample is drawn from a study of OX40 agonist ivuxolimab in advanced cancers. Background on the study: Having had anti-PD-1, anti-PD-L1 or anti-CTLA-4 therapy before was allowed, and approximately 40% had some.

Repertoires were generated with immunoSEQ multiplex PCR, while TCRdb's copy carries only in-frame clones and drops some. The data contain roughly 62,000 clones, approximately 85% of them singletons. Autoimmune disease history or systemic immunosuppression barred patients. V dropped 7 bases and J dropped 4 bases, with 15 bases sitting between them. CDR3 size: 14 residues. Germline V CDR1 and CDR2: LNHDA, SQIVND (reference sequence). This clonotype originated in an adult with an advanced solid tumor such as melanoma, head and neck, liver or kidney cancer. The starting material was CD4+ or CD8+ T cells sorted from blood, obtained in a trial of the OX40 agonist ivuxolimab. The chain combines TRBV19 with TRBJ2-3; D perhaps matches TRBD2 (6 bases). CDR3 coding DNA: TGTGCCAGTAAGACGGGAGTGGTGGCAGATACGCAGTATTTT. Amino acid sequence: CASKTGVVADTQYF. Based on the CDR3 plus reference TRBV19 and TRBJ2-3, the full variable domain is DGGITQSPKYLFRKEGQNVTLSCEQNLNHDAMYWYRQDPGQGLRLIYYSQIVNDFQKGDIAEGYSVSREKKESFPLTVTSAQKNPTAFYLCASKTGVVADTQYFGPGTRLTVL.